The sample holds many counts of the clone carrying this TCR beta chain. No antigen is known for it. This record belongs to a study of T cells in Graves' hyperthyroidism and ophthalmopathy. General study findings and limits: The model made its ophthalmopathy prediction, and onset followed a median about 6.8 months later.

RNA transcripts gave rise to amplified TCR beta CDR3 regions. HTBI primers were used for first-round RT-PCR of the TCR CDR3. TCRdb reanalysed the multiplex PCR reads using MiXCR and keeps one entry per CDR3 protein. Of a few hundred thousand distinct CDR3 sequences listed, approximately 14% are singletons. Based on clinical symptoms, serum thyroxine and TRAb, thyroid ultrasound and orbital computed tomography, diagnoses were reached. The blood sample predates any ophthalmopathy symptoms, coming from first hyperthyroidism diagnosis. PBMCs were collected from an approximately 10 ml volume of fresh peripheral blood. This receptor was taken from a woman aged 50 to 60 with Graves' hyperthyroidism that later progressed to Graves' ophthalmopathy. The sample comprised blood.

CDR3 DNA: TGTGCCAGCAGTCTCGGGGGGGGCGTCAATCAGCCCCAGCATTTT. This codes for CASSLGGGVNQPQHF. This chain uses TRBV28 with TRBJ1-5; possible D gene TRBD1, 6 bases. There are 15 residues in the CDR3. Germline CDR1 reads MDHEN; CDR2 reads SYDVKM. Trimming removed 5 bases from V and 3 bases from J, with 14 bases in between.